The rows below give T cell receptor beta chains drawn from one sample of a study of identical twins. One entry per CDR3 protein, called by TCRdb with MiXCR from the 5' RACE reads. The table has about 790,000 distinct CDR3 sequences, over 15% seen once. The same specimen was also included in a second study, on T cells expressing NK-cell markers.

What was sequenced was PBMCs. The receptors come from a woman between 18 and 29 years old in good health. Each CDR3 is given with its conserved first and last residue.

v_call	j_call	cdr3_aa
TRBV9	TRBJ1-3	CASSSWQRAGNTIYF
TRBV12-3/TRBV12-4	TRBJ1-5	CASSVQGLYQPQHF
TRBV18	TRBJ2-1	CASSPPGTEYNEQFF
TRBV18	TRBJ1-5	CASSPRGLKDQPQHF
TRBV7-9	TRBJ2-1	CASSLGLVQGEQFF
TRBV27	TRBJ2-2	CASSLTPTGIGELFF
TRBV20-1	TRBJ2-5	CSARDEGVKTQYF
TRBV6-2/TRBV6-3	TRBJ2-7	CASSYSPAGGPYEQYF
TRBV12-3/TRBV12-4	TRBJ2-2	CASSFGDQHTGELFF
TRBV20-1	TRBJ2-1	CSARDRRLAGHEQFF
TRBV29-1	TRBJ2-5	CSVEAGVRETQYF
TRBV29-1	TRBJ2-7	CSVGPYEQYF
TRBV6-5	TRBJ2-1	CASSYNSYNEQFF
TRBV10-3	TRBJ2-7	CAKGQPPYEQYF
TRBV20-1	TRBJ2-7	CSARDTQLYEQYF
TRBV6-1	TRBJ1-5	CASSRDRAANQPQHF
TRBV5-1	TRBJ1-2	CASRAGTGGGYGYTF
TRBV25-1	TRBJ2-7	CASSEHPKYEQYF
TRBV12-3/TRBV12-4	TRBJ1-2	CASRFRQSTNYGYTF
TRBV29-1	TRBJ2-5	CSVAPGVQETQYF
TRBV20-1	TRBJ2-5	CSAREAPRWETQYF
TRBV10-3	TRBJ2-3	CAISVPSGRKDTQYF
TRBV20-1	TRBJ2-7	CSARREAQAYEQYF
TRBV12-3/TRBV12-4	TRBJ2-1	CASSSQTYNEQFF
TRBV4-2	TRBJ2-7	CASSLLRGPEYF
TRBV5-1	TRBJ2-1	CATRSGPNNEQFF
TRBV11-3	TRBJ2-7	CASSRGSFSSYEQYF